This TCR beta chain was captured in a study of cytomegalovirus exposure and HLA in healthy donors. The primer mix had 60 Vbeta and 13 Jbeta primers. Assay used: immunoSEQ multiplex PCR; TCRdb lists only in-frame clones, some missing. The table has about 110,000 clones, roughly 78% seen once. V lost 1 base, J lost 7 bases, and 14 bases lay in between. The CDR3 length is 14 residues. Germline assignment: CDR1 SGHTA and CDR2 FQGNSA. As regards this clone: Antigen specificity is unknown.

Study conclusions and caveats: It was likely that a cluster of highly shared sequence variants was a sequencing artifact.

The sequence was collected from a woman in her forties in good health and CMV-seronegative. Material: PBMCs. J is TRBJ2-7 and V is TRBV7-2, with a possible D match to TRBD2 (5 bases). CDR3 sequence (DNA): TGTGCCAGCAGCTTAGATTGGGGTCGGGATGAGCAGTACTTC. Translated, it gives CASSLDWGRDEQYF.